This T cell receptor beta chain was observed in a study of blood T cell repertoires in COVID-19. Whole-study context: T cells, B-cell-depleted T cells, or PBMCs supplied cDNA or gDNA.

The V end lost 1 base, the J end lost 0 bases, and 13 bases lay between the germline ends. The germline V gene encodes CDR1 SGHVS and CDR2 FNYEAQ. This CDR3 has 17 residues. Original processing methods: For nucleated cells, counts were estimated from reference gene primer amplification. Measured with immunoSEQ multiplex PCR; TCRdb has only the in-frame clones, and not every one. V, J and clone size derive from that table, while D and trimming were established from the DNA sequence. The repertoire holds about 160,000 clones, with under 95% as singletons. This TCR derives from a man aged 55 to 70 with active or convalescent COVID-19. The gene calls are TRBV7-6 and TRBJ1-5; TRBD1 might be the D (6 bases). Sequencing was carried out using peripheral blood. CDR3 loop: CASSLVSGTTSNQPQHF. The CDR3, as DNA: TGTGCCAGCAGCTTAGTTAGTGGGACAACTAGCAATCAGCCCCAGCATTTT.